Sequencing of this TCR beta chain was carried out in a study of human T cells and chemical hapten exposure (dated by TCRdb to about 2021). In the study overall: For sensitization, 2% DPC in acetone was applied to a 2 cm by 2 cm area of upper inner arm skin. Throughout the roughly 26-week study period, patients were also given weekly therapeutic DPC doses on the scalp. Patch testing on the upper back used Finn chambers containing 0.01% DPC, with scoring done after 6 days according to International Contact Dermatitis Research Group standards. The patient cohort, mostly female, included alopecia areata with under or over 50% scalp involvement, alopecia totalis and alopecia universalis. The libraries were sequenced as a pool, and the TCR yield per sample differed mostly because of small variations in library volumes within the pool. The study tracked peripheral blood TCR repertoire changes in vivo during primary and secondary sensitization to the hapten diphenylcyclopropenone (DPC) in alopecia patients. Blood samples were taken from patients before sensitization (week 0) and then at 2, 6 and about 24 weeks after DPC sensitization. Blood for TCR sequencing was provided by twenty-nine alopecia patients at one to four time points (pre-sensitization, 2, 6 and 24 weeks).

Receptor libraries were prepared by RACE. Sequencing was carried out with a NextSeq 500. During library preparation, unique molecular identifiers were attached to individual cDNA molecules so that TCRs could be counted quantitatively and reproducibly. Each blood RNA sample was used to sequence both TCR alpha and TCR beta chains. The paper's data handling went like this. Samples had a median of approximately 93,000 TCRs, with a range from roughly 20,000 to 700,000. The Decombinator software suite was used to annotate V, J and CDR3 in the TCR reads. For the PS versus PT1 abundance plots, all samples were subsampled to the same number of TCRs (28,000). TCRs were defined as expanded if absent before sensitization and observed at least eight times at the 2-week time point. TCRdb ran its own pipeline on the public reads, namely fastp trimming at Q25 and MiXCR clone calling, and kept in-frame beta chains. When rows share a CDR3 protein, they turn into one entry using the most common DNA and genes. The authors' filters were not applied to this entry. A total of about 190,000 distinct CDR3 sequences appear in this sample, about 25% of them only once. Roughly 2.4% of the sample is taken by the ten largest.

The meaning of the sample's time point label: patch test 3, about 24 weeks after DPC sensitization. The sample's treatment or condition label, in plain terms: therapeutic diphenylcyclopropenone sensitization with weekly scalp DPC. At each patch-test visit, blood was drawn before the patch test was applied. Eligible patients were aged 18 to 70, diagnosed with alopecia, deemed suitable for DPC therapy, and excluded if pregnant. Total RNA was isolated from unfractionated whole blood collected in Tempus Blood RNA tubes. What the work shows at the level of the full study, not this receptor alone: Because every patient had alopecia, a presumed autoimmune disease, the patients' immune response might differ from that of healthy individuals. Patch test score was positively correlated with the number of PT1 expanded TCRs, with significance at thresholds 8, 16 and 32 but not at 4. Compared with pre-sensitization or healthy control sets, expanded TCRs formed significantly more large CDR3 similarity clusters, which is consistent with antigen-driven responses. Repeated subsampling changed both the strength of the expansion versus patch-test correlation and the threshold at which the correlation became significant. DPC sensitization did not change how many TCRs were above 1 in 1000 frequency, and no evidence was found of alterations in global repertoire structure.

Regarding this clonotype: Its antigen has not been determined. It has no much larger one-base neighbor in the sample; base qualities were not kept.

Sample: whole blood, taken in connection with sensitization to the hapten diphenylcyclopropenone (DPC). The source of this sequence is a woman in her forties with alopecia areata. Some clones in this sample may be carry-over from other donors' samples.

CDR3 loop: CASRDRITTRTDTQYF. The sequenced DNA is TGTGCCAGCAGGGACAGAATCACGACTCGCACAGATACGCAGTATTTT. The sequence links TRBV27 to TRBJ2-3; 6 matching bases give a weak D call of TRBD1. Trimming at the junction amounts to 6 bases on V and 1 base on J, and the germline ends lie 17 bases apart. The CDR3 starts with the cysteine, ends with the phenylalanine, and has 16 residues. This entry keeps only the CDR3 DNA: 48 bases, framed from base 1. CDR1 and CDR2, per the germline V gene (reference sequence), are MNHEY and SMNVEV.